The next 10 T cell receptor beta chains were all read from a single sample in a study of blood T cells in healthy people across ages. A second about 6 to 12 cycle PCR used barcoded and J-beta primers. Using its own MiXCR run on the 5' RACE reads, TCRdb lists one record per CDR3 protein. Of about 640,000 distinct CDR3 sequences detected, roughly 50% appear once; the ten largest clones hold 30% to 45%. Sequencing was carried out using blood. All receptors derive from a man aged 60 to 69 in good health.

This clonotype was recorded a few times. The chain has TRBV4-1 and TRBJ2-3, with TRBD1 as a possible D gene (6 bases). CDR1 and CDR2 from the germline V gene are MGHRA and YSYEKL. V lost 1 base to trimming and J lost 0 bases, with 14 bases between them. The CDR3 runs 17 residues. In DNA form, the CDR3 reads TGCGCCAGCAGCCAAGGAGGGACATCTTCTAGCACAGATACGCAGTATTTT. This encodes CASSQGGTSSSTDTQYF.

This clonotype was counted between two and nine times. CDR3 bases: TGTGCCAGCAGCCAAGTCTCTGGGGCCAACGTCCTGACTTTC. This sequence encodes CASSQVSGANVLTF. The chain joins TRBV6-5 to TRBJ2-6; D gene uncertain. This CDR3 has 14 amino acids. Trimming shortened V by 6 bases and J by 0 bases, and 6 bases separated the two germline ends. CDR1 is MNHEY and CDR2 is SVGAGI in the germline V gene.

V gene TRBV15 combines with J gene TRBJ2-5; 10 bases line up with TRBD2. CDR3 length: 17 amino acids. From germline, CDR1 is LNHNV and CDR2 YYDKDF (reference sequence). With 2 bases clipped from V and 4 bases from J, the junction kept 10 bases outside the gene matches. CDR3 loop: CATSRQPQAGGGETQYF. CDR3 in DNA: TGTGCCACCAGCAGACAACCTCAAGCGGGGGGGGGAGAGACCCAGTACTTC. Combining the CDR3 with reference TRBV15 and TRBJ2-5 gives the whole variable domain DAMVIQNPRYQVTQFGKPVTLSCSQTLNHNVMYWYQQKSSQAPKLLFHYYDKDFNNEADTPDNFQSRRPNTSFCFLDIRSPGLGDTAMYLCATSRQPQAGGGETQYFGPGTRLLVL.

V usage is TRBV20-1 and J usage is TRBJ1-4, with 8 bases fitting TRBD1. From germline, CDR1 is DFQATT and CDR2 SNEGSKA (reference sequence). J lost 7 bases, V lost 3 bases, and 7 bases had no gene match. This CDR3 region has 14 residues. This chain's CDR3 is CSASTARGPEKLFF. The CDR3 DNA is TGCAGTGCTAGTACTGCCAGGGGGCCTGAAAAACTGTTTTTT.

This clonotype has just a few counts. V is TRBV28 and J is TRBJ2-1; 8 positions agree with TRBD1. The CDR3 contains 12 residues. Germline-derived CDR1 and CDR2 are MDHEN and SYDVKM. V shed 6 bases, J shed 9 bases, and the junction held 4 bases outside the gene matches. The CDR3 bases are TGTGCCAGCAGCACAGGGGGAACTGAGCAGTTCTTC. Protein: CASSTGGTEQFF.

The V and J genes are TRBV2 and TRBJ1-6, with 8 bases identical to TRBD1. Germline V gene sequence: CDR1 SNHLY, CDR2 FYNNEI. V dropped 8 bases and J dropped 9; count of bases not matched to a gene: 9. The CDR3 runs 14 residues. The CDR3 spells CASRWTGMASPLHF. The CDR3, as DNA: TGTGCCAGCCGCTGGACAGGGATGGCTTCACCCCTCCACTTT.

V is TRBV6-6 and J is TRBJ2-5; D may correspond to TRBD1 or TRBD2 (5 bases each). Per the germline V gene, CDR1 is MNHNY and CDR2 is SVGAGI (reference sequence). V lost 5 bases to trimming and J lost 2 bases, with 12 bases between them. The CDR3 covers 14 residues. CDR3: CASSPGDGQETQYF. Here the CDR3 DNA reads TGTGCCAGCAGTCCCGGGGACGGGCAAGAGACCCAGTACTTC.

This clonotype was found a few times. The CDR3 region is CASSLARPGQGYQYF. The DNA of the CDR3 is TGTGCCAGCAGCTTAGCCCGCCCGGGACAGGGGTACCAGTACTTC. V is TRBV11-2 and J is TRBJ2-5; 10 positions agree with TRBD1. Germline-derived CDR1 and CDR2 are SGHAT and FQNNGV. This CDR3 has 15 residues. V trimming: 1 base; J trimming: 10 bases; junction bases outside the gene matches: 9.

The chain couples TRBV25-1 to TRBJ1-2, with a tentative D call TRBD1 (5 bases). There are 13 residues in the CDR3. V was trimmed by 8 bases and J by 3 bases, leaving 13 bases between them. Germline CDR1 and CDR2: MGHDK and SYGVNS. As DNA, the CDR3 is TGTGCCAGCGCGCCGGGGCCCGACTATGGCTACACCTTC. Translated, it gives CASAPGPDYGYTF.

The chain joins TRBV9 to TRBJ2-3, with D perhaps TRBD1 (5 bases). Germline V lookup: CDR1 SGDLS, CDR2 YYNGEE. This CDR3 is built from 17 residues. The V end lost 0 bases, the J end lost 0 bases, and 14 bases lay between the germline ends. The DNA for the CDR3 is TGTGCCAGCAGCGTAGCTAGAAGGGGTTTGAGCACAGATACGCAGTATTTT. Amino acid sequence: CASSVARRGLSTDTQYF. Together with reference TRBV9 and TRBJ2-3, the CDR3 gives the full variable domain: DSGVTQTPKHLITATGQRVTLRCSPRSGDLSVYWYQQSLDQGLQFLIQYYNGEERAKGNILERFSAQQFPDLHSELNLSSLELGDSALYFCASSVARRGLSTDTQYFGPGTRLTVL.